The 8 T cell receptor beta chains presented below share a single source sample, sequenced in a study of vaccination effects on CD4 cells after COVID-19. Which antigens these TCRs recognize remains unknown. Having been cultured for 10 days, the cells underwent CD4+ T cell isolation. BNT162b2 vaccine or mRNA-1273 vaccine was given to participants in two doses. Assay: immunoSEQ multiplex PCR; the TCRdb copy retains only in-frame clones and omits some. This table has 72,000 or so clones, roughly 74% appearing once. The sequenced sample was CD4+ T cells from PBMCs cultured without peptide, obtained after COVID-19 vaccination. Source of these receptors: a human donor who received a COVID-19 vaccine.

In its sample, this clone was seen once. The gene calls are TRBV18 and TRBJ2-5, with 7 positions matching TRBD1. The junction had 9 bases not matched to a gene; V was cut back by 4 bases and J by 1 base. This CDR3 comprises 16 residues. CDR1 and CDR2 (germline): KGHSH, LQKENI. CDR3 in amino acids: CASSLRQGPGQETQYF. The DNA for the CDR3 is TGTGCCAGCTCACTACGACAGGGACCGGGCCAAGAGACCCAGTACTTC. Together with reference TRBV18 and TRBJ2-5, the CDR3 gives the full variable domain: NAGVMQNPRHLVRRRGQEARLRCSPMKGHSHVYWYRQLPEEGLKFMVYLQKENIIDESGMPKERFSAEFPKEGPSILRIQQVVRGDSAAYFCASSLRQGPGQETQYFGPGTRLLVL.

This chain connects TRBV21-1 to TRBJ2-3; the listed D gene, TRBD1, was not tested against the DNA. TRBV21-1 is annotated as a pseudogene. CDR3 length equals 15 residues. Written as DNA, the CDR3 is TGTGCCAGCAGCAAAGTAAACATAATCACAGATACGCAGTATTTT. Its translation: CASSKVNIITDTQYF.

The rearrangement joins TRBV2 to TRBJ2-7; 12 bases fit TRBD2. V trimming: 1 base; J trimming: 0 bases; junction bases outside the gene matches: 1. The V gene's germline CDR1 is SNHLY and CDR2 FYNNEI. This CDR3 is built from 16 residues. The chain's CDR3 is CASSEGTSGASYEQYV. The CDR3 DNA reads TGTGCCAGCAGTGAAGGGACTAGCGGGGCCTCCTACGAGCAGTACGTC.

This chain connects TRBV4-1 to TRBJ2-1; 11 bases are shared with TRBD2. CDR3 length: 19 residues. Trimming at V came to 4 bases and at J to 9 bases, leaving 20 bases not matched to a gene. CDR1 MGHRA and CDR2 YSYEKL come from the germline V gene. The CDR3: CASSLRNILTSGGTIEQFF. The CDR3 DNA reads TGCGCCAGCAGCCTCAGAAACATATTAACTAGCGGGGGCACTATTGAGCAGTTCTTC.

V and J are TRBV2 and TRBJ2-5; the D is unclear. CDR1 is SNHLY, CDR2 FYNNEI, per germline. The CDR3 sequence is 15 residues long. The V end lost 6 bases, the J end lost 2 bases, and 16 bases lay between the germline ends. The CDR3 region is CASRKEGVFQETQYF. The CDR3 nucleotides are TGTGCCAGCAGAAAGGAAGGTGTCTTTCAAGAGACCCAGTACTTC.

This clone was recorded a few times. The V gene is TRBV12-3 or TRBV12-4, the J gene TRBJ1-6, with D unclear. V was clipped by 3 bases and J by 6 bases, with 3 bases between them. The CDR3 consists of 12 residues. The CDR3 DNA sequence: TGTGCCAGCAGTTTGGGTAATTCACCCCTCCACTTT. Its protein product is CASSLGNSPLHF.

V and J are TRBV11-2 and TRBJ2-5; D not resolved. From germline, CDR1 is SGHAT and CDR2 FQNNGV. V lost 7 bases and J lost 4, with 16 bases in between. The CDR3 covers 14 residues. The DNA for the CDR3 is TGTGCCAGCAACCTAAAACGAGTACGAGAGACCCAGTACTTC. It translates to CASNLKRVRETQYF.

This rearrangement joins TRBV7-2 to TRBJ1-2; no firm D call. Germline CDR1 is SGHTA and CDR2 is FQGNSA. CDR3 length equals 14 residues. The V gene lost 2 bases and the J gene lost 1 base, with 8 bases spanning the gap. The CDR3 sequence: CASSLSPGNYGYTF. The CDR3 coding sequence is TGTGCCAGCAGCTTAAGTCCGGGTAACTATGGCTACACCTTC. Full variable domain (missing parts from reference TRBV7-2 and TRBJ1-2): GAGVSQSPSNKVTEKGKDVELRCDPISGHTALYWYRQSLGQGLEFLIYFQGNSAPDKSGLPSDRFSAERTGGSVSTLTIQRTQQEDSAVYLCASSLSPGNYGYTFGSGTRLTVV.